The 20 T cell receptor beta chains reported below all come from one sample, sequenced in a study of identical twins. From the 5' RACE reads, TCRdb called clonotypes with MiXCR, one entry per CDR3 protein. The sample records 200,000 to 250,000 distinct CDR3 sequences, 5% to 7% being singletons. These data were also filed under a second study, of T cells expressing NK-cell markers.

Sequences were obtained from CD8+ T cells sorted from blood. The receptors were gathered from a woman younger than 35 in good health.

This chain uses TRBV5-6 with TRBJ2-7, with 8 bases that match TRBD2. CDR1 and CDR2 from the germline V gene are SGHDT and YYEEEE. CDR3 size: 15 residues. Trimming cost V 2 bases and J 3 bases; bases outside gene matches: 7. The CDR3 nucleotides read TGTGCCAGCAGCTTTGGGTCGGGAGGGCTCTACGAGCAGTACTTC. The encoded protein is CASSFGSGGLYEQYF. The full variable domain, in which reference TRBV5-6 and TRBJ2-7 provide the parts outside the CDR3, is DAGVTQSPTHLIKTRGQQVTLRCSPKSGHDTVSWYQQALGQGPQFIFQYYEEEERQRGNFPDRFSGHQFPNYSSELNVNALLLGDSALYLCASSFGSGGLYEQYFGPGTRLTVT.

The table lists this clonotype with a few counts. A much larger clone lies one base from this, so it may be a read error. This chain joins TRBV9 and TRBJ2-6, with D possibly matching TRBD1 (5 bases). CDR1 and CDR2 (germline): SGDLS, YYNGEE. This CDR3 has 14 residues. The V end lost 5 bases, the J end lost 0 bases, and 6 bases lay between the germline ends. CDR3 DNA: TGTGCCAGCAGAGACAGCTCTGGGGCCAACGTCCTGACTTTC. This codes for CASRDSSGANVLTF.

The CDR3 sequence is CASSKGQGFIEKLFF. The CDR3 region has the DNA TGTGCCAGCAGCAAAGGACAGGGGTTTATTGAAAAACTGTTTTTT. The chain recombines TRBV11-2 with TRBJ1-4, with 9 nucleotides matching TRBD1. The CDR3 consists of 15 residues. Germline V CDR1 and CDR2: SGHAT, FQNNGV. After removal of 5 bases from V and 7 bases from J, the junction contained 8 bases not matched to a gene.

This clonotype was detected only a few times. CDR3 sequence reads: CSAPLAGLYNEQFF. CDR3 coding DNA: TGCAGTGCTCCGCTAGCGGGGCTTTACAATGAGCAGTTCTTC. This sequence joins TRBV20-1 and TRBJ2-1; 9 bases match TRBD2. Germline loops: CDR1 DFQATT, CDR2 SNEGSKA (reference sequence). With 5 bases clipped from V and 4 bases from J, the junction kept 6 bases outside the gene matches. The CDR3 has 14 amino acids.

The chain is built from TRBV9 and TRBJ2-3; the match to TRBD2 covers 8 bases. Germline V gene lookup returns CDR1 SGDLS and CDR2 YYNGEE. The length of the CDR3 is 17 residues. The trim removed 3 bases at V and 6 bases at J, leaving 15 bases unmatched. CDR3 sequence (DNA): TGTGCCAGCAGCGCCTCGGTACAGACGGGACTAGACGATACGCAGTATTTT. Encoded protein: CASSASVQTGLDDTQYF.

This chain joins TRBV5-1 and TRBJ1-1; D possibly corresponds to TRBD1 (6 bases). The CDR3 spans 14 residues. The germline V gene encodes CDR1 SGHRS and CDR2 YFSETQ. Trimming took off 3 bases at V and 4 bases at J, with 13 bases between the two ends. CDR3 sequence: CASSYMTGSTEAFF. The CDR3 nucleotides read TGCGCCAGCAGCTATATGACAGGTAGCACTGAAGCTTTCTTT.

This chain connects TRBV7-9 to TRBJ2-3; tentatively, D is TRBD2 (5 bases). Trimming took off 7 bases at V and 4 bases at J, with 12 bases between the two ends. The V gene's germline CDR1 is SEHNR and CDR2 FQNEAQ (reference sequence). The CDR3 has 13 residues. The CDR3 nucleotides are TGTGCCAGCACACTCGGGGTTTCAGATACGCAGTATTTT. Translating it yields CASTLGVSDTQYF.

This chain uses TRBV6-1 with TRBJ2-7; 11 positions match TRBD1. From germline, CDR1 is MNHNS and CDR2 SASEGT. There are 15 residues in the CDR3. Trimming removed 1 base from V and 5 bases from J; junction bases left unmatched: 4. The CDR3 loop is CASSEGTGGMDEQYF. The DNA for the CDR3 is TGTGCCAGCAGTGAAGGGACAGGGGGCATGGACGAGCAGTACTTC.

Many counts were recorded for this clonotype. The chain joins TRBV9 to TRBJ1-1; 9 bases map to TRBD1. Trimming at V came to 3 bases and at J to 3 bases, leaving 6 bases not matched to a gene. CDR1 SGDLS and CDR2 YYNGEE come from the germline V gene. This CDR3 has 15 residues. The CDR3 DNA reads TGTGCCAGCAGCGAGACAGGGGGATGGGACACTGAAGCTTTCTTT. This sequence encodes CASSETGGWDTEAFF.

This clonotype was detected only a few times. The chain couples TRBV7-8 to TRBJ1-2; D is undetermined. Germline loops: CDR1 SGHVS, CDR2 FQNEAQ. Trimming took 2 bases from V and 4 from J, leaving 14 bases between them. There are 15 residues in the CDR3. The CDR3 here is CASSLSGTVGYGYTF. Written as DNA, the CDR3 is TGTGCCAGCAGCTTATCGGGAACCGTTGGCTATGGCTACACCTTC. Supplemented by reference TRBV7-8 and TRBJ1-2, the full variable domain reads GAGVSQSPRYKVAKRGQDVALRCDPISGHVSLFWYQQALGQGPEFLTYFQNEAQLDKSGLPSDRFFAERPEGSVSTLKIQRTQQEDSAVYLCASSLSGTVGYGYTFGSGTRLTVV.

This clonotype was detected only a few times. This chain joins TRBV19 and TRBJ2-1; TRBD1 matches 7 bases. This CDR3 comprises 15 residues. Looked up from germline, CDR1 is LNHDA and CDR2 is SQIVND (reference sequence). The J segment lost 5 bases and the V segment lost 1 base, leaving 5 bases of the junction unmatched. The CDR3: CASSIGNRGNNEQFF. DNA of the CDR3: TGTGCCAGTAGTATAGGGAACAGGGGTAACAATGAGCAGTTCTTC.

This clonotype was counted only a few times. The V gene is TRBV25-1, the J gene TRBJ2-7; the D is unclear. The CDR3 has 13 amino acids. CDR1 is MGHDK and CDR2 is SYGVNS in the germline V gene. Deletions cut 4 bases from V and 6 bases from J, with 13 bases between. The CDR3 loop is CASSASRISEQYF. The DNA of the CDR3 is TGTGCCAGCAGTGCGTCCAGGATTTCCGAGCAGTACTTC.

This clonotype has more than one count but fewer than ten. The chain has TRBV6-5 and TRBJ2-5; 13 bases map to TRBD2. Germline CDR1 and CDR2: MNHEY and SVGAGI. V dropped 4 bases and J dropped 5; count of bases not matched to a gene: 4. This CDR3 has 15 amino acids. The CDR3 coding sequence is TGTGCCAGCAGTTGGACTAGCGGGAGTGCCGAGACCCAGTACTTC. This encodes CASSWTSGSAETQYF.

This clonotype was found many times. The genes are TRBV4-1 and TRBJ2-3; D not certain. The CDR3 spans 12 residues. V shed 6 bases and J shed 0 bases, with 4 bases lying between them. CDR1 and CDR2 (germline): MGHRA, YSYEKL. The CDR3 region is CASRGSTDTQYF. CDR3 nucleotide sequence: TGCGCCAGCAGAGGTAGCACAGATACGCAGTATTTT.

The chain links TRBV7-9 to TRBJ1-5; perhaps TRBD1 as D (5 bases). CDR3 length: 15 amino acids. Germline V gives CDR1 SEHNR, CDR2 FQNEAQ (reference sequence). The V gene lost 5 bases and the J gene lost 5 bases, with 16 bases spanning the gap. CDR3 in DNA: TGTGCCAGCAGCGCCACGGGGGGGGTAGATCAGCCCCAGCATTTT. Translation: CASSATGGVDQPQHF. The full variable domain, in which reference TRBV7-9 and TRBJ1-5 provide the parts outside the CDR3, is DTGVSQNPRHKITKRGQNVTFRCDPISEHNRLYWYRQTLGQGPEFLTYFQNEAQLEKSRLLSDRFSAERPKGSFSTLEIQRTEQGDSAMYLCASSATGGVDQPQHFGDGTRLSIL.

At least ten counts were recorded for this clonotype. J is TRBJ2-2 and V is TRBV4-3; possibly TRBD1 or TRBD2 for D (5 bases each). The V gene lost 6 bases and the J gene lost 0 bases, with 14 bases spanning the gap. This CDR3 comprises 16 residues. Germline loops: CDR1 LGHNA, CDR2 YSLEER. The CDR3 sequence: CASSHRGTPNTGELFF. In nucleotides, the CDR3 is TGCGCCAGCAGTCACAGAGGGACCCCGAACACCGGGGAGCTGTTTTTT.

This chain links TRBV10-3 with TRBJ2-2; maybe TRBD1 (5 bases). V was cut by 5 bases and J by 4 bases, with 14 bases left in between. CDR3 length equals 15 residues. CDR1 and CDR2 from the germline V gene are ENHRY and SYGVKD. CDR3: CAISSGQGGTGELFF. The CDR3 DNA is TGTGCCATCAGTTCGGGTCAGGGTGGCACCGGGGAGCTGTTTTTT.

V usage is TRBV4-3 and J usage is TRBJ2-7; 7 nucleotides line up with TRBD1. Per the germline V gene, CDR1 is LGHNA and CDR2 is YSLEER. The CDR3 totals 17 residues. V dropped 0 bases and J dropped 0; count of bases not matched to a gene: 8. CDR3 in DNA: TGCGCCAGCAGCCAAGATCTACAGGGGTCGAGCTCCTACGAGCAGTACTTC. This gives the protein CASSQDLQGSSSYEQYF.

This clonotype was found many times. CDR3 loop: CSAPGVFDNEQFF. The CDR3 region has the DNA TGCAGTGCTCCCGGGGTCTTCGACAATGAGCAGTTCTTC. The rearrangement joins TRBV20-1 to TRBJ2-1; weak D call: TRBD2 (5 bases). Germline assignment: CDR1 DFQATT and CDR2 SNEGSKA (reference sequence). Trimming shortened V by 5 bases and J by 5 bases, and 13 bases separated the two germline ends. The CDR3 contains 13 residues.

This clonotype was seen many times. The chain joins TRBV7-6 to TRBJ1-3; D is perhaps TRBD1 (6 bases). Looked up from germline, CDR1 is SGHVS and CDR2 is FNYEAQ. This CDR3 is built from 14 residues. V lost 5 bases and J lost 7, with 15 bases in between. CDR3 loop: CASSANRVVNTIYF. The CDR3 DNA is TGTGCCAGCAGCGCAAACAGGGTCGTGAACACCATATATTTT.